These 7 T cell receptor beta chains share one sample of origin, sequenced in a study of CD8 T cells in ankylosing spondylitis. In TCRdb, the 5' RACE reads were re-called with MiXCR into one record per CDR3 protein. The repertoire includes roughly 180,000 distinct CDR3 sequences, 10% to 15% of them detected once, and more than 9.5% sits in the top ten. Sequenced input: blood, either unsorted or a sorted T cell fraction (not recorded which). Receptors were obtained from a female donor with ankylosing spondylitis or in good health (not recorded which).

This clonotype was seen many times. This sequence joins TRBV5-1 and TRBJ1-2; maybe TRBD1 (5 bases). There are 14 residues in the CDR3. CDR1 and CDR2 from the germline V gene are SGHRS and YFSETQ. V was cut by 0 bases and J by 8 bases, with 14 bases left in between. CDR3 nucleotides: TGCGCCAGCAGCTTGGGGGGCAGAATGTTGGGCTACACCTTC. It translates to CASSLGGRMLGYTF. The full variable domain, rest sourced from reference TRBV5-1 and TRBJ1-2, is KAGVTQTPRYLIKTRGQQVTLSCSPISGHRSVSWYQQTPGQGLQFLFEYFSETQRNKGNFPGRFSGRQFSNSRSEMNVSTLELGDSALYLCASSLGGRMLGYTFGSGTRLTVV.

J is TRBJ2-1 and V is TRBV24-1; possible D gene TRBD1, 6 bases. V lost 2 bases and J lost 2, with 12 bases in between. Per the germline V gene, CDR1 is KGHDR and CDR2 is SFDVKD. This CDR3 has 16 amino acids. The DNA for the CDR3 is TGTGCCACCAGTGATTCCCCGGGACAACCCTACAATGAGCAGTTCTTC. This gives the protein CATSDSPGQPYNEQFF.

This clonotype was observed a few times. The chain combines TRBV25-1 with TRBJ1-3; D might be TRBD1 (5 bases). Trimming stripped 4 bases from V and 4 bases from J, with 11 bases between. The CDR3 covers 14 residues. Germline-derived CDR1 and CDR2 are MGHDK and SYGVNS. The CDR3 region has the DNA TGTGCCAGCAGTGTTGGGACGCAAGGAAACACCATATATTTT. Translating it yields CASSVGTQGNTIYF.

This clonotype came up many times. The rearrangement links TRBV12-3 or TRBV12-4 to TRBJ1-2; no clear D gene. The CDR3 runs 12 residues. V gave up 3 bases and J gave up 4 bases, with 6 bases separating them. CDR3 in DNA: TGTGCCAGCAGTTTGTTGGGCTATGGCTACACCTTC. It specifies CASSLLGYGYTF.

The CDR3 DNA reads as TGTGCCAGCTCTTCGGGGACAGTTGAAGCTTTCTTT. Its protein is CASSSGTVEAFF. This rearrangement joins TRBV18 to TRBJ1-1; TRBD1 matches 7 bases. This CDR3 has 12 amino acids. Germline lookup yields CDR1 KGHSH and CDR2 LQKENI. Trimming at V came to 6 bases and at J to 7 bases, leaving 5 bases not matched to a gene.

This clonotype showed up just a few times. This chain joins TRBV7-2 and TRBJ2-1; 7 positions match TRBD2. This CDR3 has 17 amino acids. The junction had 10 bases not matched to a gene; V was cut back by 5 bases and J by 0 bases. The germline gives CDR1 SGHTA, CDR2 FQGNSA. The CDR3 DNA sequence: TGTGCCAGCAGCGCCCGGACTAGTCTGATCTCCTACAATGAGCAGTTCTTC. It codes for CASSARTSLISYNEQFF.

This clonotype was recorded at least ten times. J is TRBJ2-7 and V is TRBV12-3 or TRBV12-4; D might be TRBD2 (5 bases). Trimming pared 1 base from V and 3 bases from J, leaving 10 bases between. CDR3 length: 14 amino acids. The CDR3 region is CASSLGLRVYEQYF. In DNA, the CDR3 is TGTGCCAGCAGTTTAGGCCTGAGGGTCTACGAGCAGTACTTC.